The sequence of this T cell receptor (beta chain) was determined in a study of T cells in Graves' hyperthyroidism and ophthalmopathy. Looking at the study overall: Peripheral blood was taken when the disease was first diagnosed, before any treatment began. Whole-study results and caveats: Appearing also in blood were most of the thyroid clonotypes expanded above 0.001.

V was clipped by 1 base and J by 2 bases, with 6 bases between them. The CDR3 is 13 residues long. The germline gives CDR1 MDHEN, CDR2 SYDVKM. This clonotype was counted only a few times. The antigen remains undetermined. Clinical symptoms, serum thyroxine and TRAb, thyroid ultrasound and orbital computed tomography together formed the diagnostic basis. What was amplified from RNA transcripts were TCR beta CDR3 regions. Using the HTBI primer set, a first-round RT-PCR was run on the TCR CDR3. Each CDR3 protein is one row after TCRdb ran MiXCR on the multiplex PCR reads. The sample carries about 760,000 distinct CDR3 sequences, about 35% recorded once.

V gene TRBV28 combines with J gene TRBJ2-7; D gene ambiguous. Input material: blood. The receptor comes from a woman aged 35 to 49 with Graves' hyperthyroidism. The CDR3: CASSLYGTYEQYF. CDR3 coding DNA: TGTGCCAGCAGTTTATACGGAACCTACGAGCAGTACTTC.